These 9 T cell receptor beta chains came from one sample sequenced in a study of blood T cell repertoires in COVID-19. Clones were read by immunoSEQ multiplex PCR, and TCRdb kept only the in-frame ones, dropping some. The sample has tens of thousands of clones; approximately 90% are singletons. The specimen sequenced was peripheral blood. These receptors were collected from a human donor in a cohort sampled during active COVID-19.

This chain joins TRBV6-2 or TRBV6-3 and TRBJ2-7; TRBD2 matches at 15 bases. The V gene's germline CDR1 is MNHEY and CDR2 SVGEGT. The CDR3 runs 17 residues. The J segment lost 0 bases and the V segment lost 5 bases, leaving 5 bases of the junction unmatched. This chain's CDR3 is CASSLGLAGGNSYEQYF. CDR3 nucleotides: TGTGCCAGCAGTCTAGGACTAGCGGGAGGGAACTCCTACGAGCAGTACTTC.

V usage is TRBV29-1 and J usage is TRBJ1-1; D ambiguous. CDR1 and CDR2 (germline): SQVTM, ANQGSEA. V was cut by 3 bases and J by 1 base, with 9 bases left in between. The CDR3 is 13 residues long. The CDR3 sequence is CSVDTDKNTEAFF. CDR3 in DNA: TGCAGCGTTGATACAGACAAGAACACTGAAGCTTTCTTT.

V and J are TRBV6-5 and TRBJ2-7; D may be TRBD2 (6 bases). The CDR3 covers 16 residues. Looked up from germline, CDR1 is MNHEY and CDR2 is SVGAGI. With 0 bases removed from V and 6 bases from J, the gap between germline ends came to 18 bases. CDR3 protein: CASSYSPAGTSAEQYF. The CDR3 bases are TGTGCCAGCAGTTACTCACCGGCGGGGACCTCGGCCGAGCAGTACTTC.

This chain joins TRBV27 and TRBJ1-2; D is unresolved. Trimming took off 0 bases at V and 3 bases at J, with 8 bases between the two ends. CDR3 length equals 14 residues. The V gene's germline CDR1 is MNHEY and CDR2 SMNVEV (reference sequence). CDR3 nucleotides: TGTGCCAGCAGTTTATCTTCCGCGTACTATGGCTACACCTTC. Translation: CASSLSSAYYGYTF.

The V call is TRBV7-9, the J call TRBJ2-1; 8 bases agree with TRBD1. V was pared by 4 bases and J by 10 bases, with 15 bases of the junction left unmatched. The CDR3 is 16 amino acids. Per germline, CDR1 SEHNR and CDR2 FQNEAQ (reference sequence). The DNA of the CDR3 is TGTGCCAGCAGCTCACCGGGACAGGACCCATCATGGGAGCAGTTCTTC. Its protein is CASSSPGQDPSWEQFF.

Only one count was recorded for this clone. The chain combines TRBV6-5 with TRBJ2-4, with D tentatively TRBD1 (6 bases). The CDR3 is 14 residues long. V was cut by 10 bases and J by 8 bases, with 21 bases left in between. CDR1 and CDR2 from the germline V gene are MNHEY and SVGAGI. The CDR3: CATAGQPQGYIQYF. The CDR3 DNA reads as TGTGCCACCGCCGGCCAACCACAGGGATACATTCAGTACTTC.

The chain recombines TRBV5-1 with TRBJ2-7; a weak D match, TRBD1 (6 bases). The germline CDR1 and CDR2 sequences are SGHRS and YFSETQ. The CDR3 covers 14 residues. Deletions cut 4 bases from V and 3 bases from J, with 14 bases between. CDR3: CASSREQGVYEQYF. CDR3 bases: TGCGCCAGCAGCCGGGAACAGGGTGTCTACGAGCAGTACTTC.

The chain links TRBV9 to TRBJ2-7; a possible D gene is TRBD2 (5 bases). Trimming took 4 bases from V and 7 from J, leaving 21 bases between them. CDR1 and CDR2 from the germline V gene are SGDLS and YYNGEE. CDR3 length equals 15 residues. The DNA for the CDR3 is TGTGCCAGCAGCCCCCGGCGGGCCCAGCCGGGTGAGCAGTACTTC. It encodes CASSPRRAQPGEQYF.

J is TRBJ2-3 and V is TRBV28, with 9 nucleotides matching TRBD1. J was trimmed by 7 bases and V by 6 bases; bases with no gene match: 17. From germline, CDR1 is MDHEN and CDR2 SYDVKM. This CDR3 has 17 amino acids. CDR3 nucleotides: TGTGCCAGCAGCCTAGGACTTACAGGGGGCGCAGGGAATACGCAGTATTTT. Encoded protein: CASSLGLTGGAGNTQYF.